This is a list of T cell receptor beta chains from one sample in a study of T cells in Graves' hyperthyroidism and ophthalmopathy. TCRdb ran MiXCR on the multiplex PCR reads and lists one entry per CDR3 protein. The sample consists of about 590,000 distinct CDR3 sequences, roughly 14% of them appearing once. Sequences were obtained from blood. All receptors come from a woman in her thirties with Graves' hyperthyroidism. Each CDR3 is given with its conserved first and last residue. D genes are given only for firm matches. Only some rows state a clone size, as once, few, many or a class for expanded clones.

TRBJ2-1	-	TRBV9	many	TGTGCCAGCAGCGTCTCCGGTGGGGGGTACAATGAGCAGTTCTTC	CASSVSGGGYNEQFF
TRBJ2-1	-	TRBV7-8	many	TGTGCCAGCAGCTTAACAGGCGGGAACTCCTATGAGCAGTTCTTC	CASSLTGGNSYEQFF
TRBJ2-1	TRBD2	TRBV19	-	TGTGCCAGTAGTATGACTAGCGGGCCCTACAATGAGCAGTTCTTC	CASSMTSGPYNEQFF
TRBJ2-2	-	TRBV3-1	many	TGTGCCAGCAGCCAACAGGGAGAGAACACCGGGGAGCTGTTTTTT	CASSQQGENTGELFF
TRBJ1-1	-	TRBV15	many	TGTGCCACCAGCAGCGTATACAGGAACACTGAAGCTTTCTTT	CATSSVYRNTEAFF
TRBJ2-2	-	TRBV3-1	-	TGTGCCAGCAGCGTCTGGGGGACCGGGGAGCTGTTTTTT	CASSVWGTGELFF
TRBJ1-3	TRBD1	TRBV7-9	-	TGTACCAGCAGTTACGGGACAGGGGGAGATATATATTTT	CTSSYGTGGDIYF
TRBJ1-1	-	TRBV20-1	few	TGCAGTGCTAGGATCTTTGCTTGGGGGAGGAGGAACACTGAAGCTTTCTTT	CSARIFAWGRRNTEAFF
TRBJ2-1	-	TRBV4-1	few	TGCGCCAGCAGCTACAGCTTCTACAATGAGCAGTTCTTC	CASSYSFYNEQFF
TRBJ2-7	-	TRBV9	-	TGTGCCAGCAGCGAGGAAAGCGGGTCAACCTACGAGCAGTACTTC	CASSEESGSTYEQYF
TRBJ2-6	-	TRBV20-1	-	TGCAGTGCGCCAACAGGGTCTGGGGCCAACGTCCTGACTTTC	CSAPTGSGANVLTF
TRBJ2-7	TRBD1	TRBV28	few	TGTGCCAGCAGCCCAACAGGGGGAAGCTCCTACGAGCAGTACTTC	CASSPTGGSSYEQYF
TRBJ2-7	-	TRBV29-1	many	TGCAGCGTTGGGGGAGACTACGAGCAGTACTTC	CSVGGDYEQYF
TRBJ2-5	-	TRBV7-2	many	TGTGCCAGCAGCTCTACCTGGAGTGGAGGGACCCAGTACTTC	CASSSTWSGGTQYF
TRBJ1-6	-	TRBV3-1	many	TGTGCCAGCAGCCAAGCTTGGACACCAGATTCACCCCTCCACTTT	CASSQAWTPDSPLHF
TRBJ2-7	TRBD1	TRBV5-1	many	TGCGCCAGCTCCTCTACTACGGGACAGGGGAACGAGCAGTACTTC	CASSSTTGQGNEQYF
TRBJ2-1	-	TRBV18	few	TGTGCCAGCTCACCACCAAGGGGGACTTACAATGAGCAGTTCTTC	CASSPPRGTYNEQFF
TRBJ2-7	-	TRBV18	few	TGTGCCAGCTCACCGTCAGCCCCTTCCGAGCAGTACTTC	CASSPSAPSEQYF
TRBJ2-3	TRBD2	TRBV20-1	many	TGCAGTGCTAGAAAGCGGGAGTTCTCAGATACGCAGTATTTT	CSARKREFSDTQYF
TRBJ2-3	TRBD1	TRBV11-3	many	TGTGCCAGCAGCACCCACGGGACAGGGATGGATACGCAGTATTTT	CASSTHGTGMDTQYF
TRBJ1-2	-	TRBV30	few	TGTGCCTGGAGTGAACAGGCGATCTATGGCTACACCTTC	CAWSEQAIYGYTF
TRBJ2-2	TRBD2	TRBV30	few	TGTGCCTGGGTGACTAGCGGGAGACTTAACACCGGGGAGCTGTTTTTT	CAWVTSGRLNTGELFF
TRBJ1-6	-	TRBV20-1	many	TGCAGTGCTCAGGATGGGAATTCACCCCTCCACTTT	CSAQDGNSPLHF
TRBJ2-2	TRBD2	TRBV7-2	many	TGTGCCAGCAGCTTCGCAGGGTCGGGAGGGGGACTGTTTTTT	CASSFAGSGGGLFF
TRBJ1-5	-	TRBV6-1	many	TGTGCCAGCAGTTATGGGGACGGACATCAGCCCCAGCATTTT	CASSYGDGHQPQHF
TRBJ2-7	-	TRBV11-2	few	TGTGCCAGCAGCTTAGATACAGCCGTCTCCTACGAGCAGTACTTC	CASSLDTAVSYEQYF
TRBJ2-1	-	TRBV5-1	many	TGCGCCAGCAGCTTGGCCTATGGACTCGACGGGTTCTTC	CASSLAYGLDGFF
TRBJ1-1	-	TRBV12-3/TRBV12-4	many	TGTGCCAGCAGTTTCGAGCAGAACACTGAAGCTTTCTTT	CASSFEQNTEAFF
TRBJ2-2	-	TRBV6-1	-	TGTGCCAGCAGCCGGACGGCCGGGGAGCTGTTTTTT	CASSRTAGELFF
TRBJ1-1	-	TRBV28	many	TGTGCCAGCAGTTCGTTAAGGACAGCGAACACTGAAGCTTTCTTT	CASSSLRTANTEAFF
TRBJ2-7	-	TRBV7-6	-	TGTGCCAGCAGCTTAGGTCCAGACCAACTAATCTACGAGCAGTACTTC	CASSLGPDQLIYEQYF
TRBJ1-1	-	TRBV7-3	-	TGTGCCAGCAACTTAAGAGGGGGGCAGGGGTCAGCTTTCTTT	CASNLRGGQGSAFF
TRBJ2-7	-	TRBV9	many	TGTGCCAGCATCAGCGTAGGTCGGCAGGGACTCTACGAGCAGTACTTC	CASISVGRQGLYEQYF
TRBJ1-5	-	TRBV7-2	many	TGTGCCAGCAGTTTATCAGTAGGCCATAGCAATCAGCCCCAGCATTTT	CASSLSVGHSNQPQHF
TRBJ1-4	TRBD1	TRBV6-1	-	TGTGCCAGCAGGAGGAATAAAGGACAGGCGTTTTTT	CASRRNKGQAFF
TRBJ1-2	-	TRBV27	-	TGTGCCAGCAGTAAAGGGGGACGCAACTATGGCTACACCTTC	CASSKGGRNYGYTF
TRBJ1-1	-	TRBV12-3/TRBV12-4	-	TGTGCCAGCAGTTTACTGGGGATCACTGAAGCTTTCTTT	CASSLLGITEAFF
TRBJ1-4	-	TRBV5-1	few	TGCGCCAGCAGCTTGGTCGGGGGCGCAAGGGAAAAACTGTTTTTT	CASSLVGGAREKLFF
TRBJ2-3	TRBD2	TRBV4-3	few	TGCGCCAGCAGCCATAGTAGCGGGGACACAGATACGCAGTATTTT	CASSHSSGDTDTQYF